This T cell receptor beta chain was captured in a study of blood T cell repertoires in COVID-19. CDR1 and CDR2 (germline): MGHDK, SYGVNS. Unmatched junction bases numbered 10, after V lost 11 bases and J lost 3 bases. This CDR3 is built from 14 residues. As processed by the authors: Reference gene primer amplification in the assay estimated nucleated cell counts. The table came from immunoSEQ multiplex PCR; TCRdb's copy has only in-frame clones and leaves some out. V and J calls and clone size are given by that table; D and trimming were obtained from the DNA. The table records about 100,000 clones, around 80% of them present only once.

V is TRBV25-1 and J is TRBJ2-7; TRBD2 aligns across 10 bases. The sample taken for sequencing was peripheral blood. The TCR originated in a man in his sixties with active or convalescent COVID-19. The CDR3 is CACSASGSIYEQYF. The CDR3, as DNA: TGTGCCTGCTCGGCTAGCGGGAGTATCTACGAGCAGTACTTC.